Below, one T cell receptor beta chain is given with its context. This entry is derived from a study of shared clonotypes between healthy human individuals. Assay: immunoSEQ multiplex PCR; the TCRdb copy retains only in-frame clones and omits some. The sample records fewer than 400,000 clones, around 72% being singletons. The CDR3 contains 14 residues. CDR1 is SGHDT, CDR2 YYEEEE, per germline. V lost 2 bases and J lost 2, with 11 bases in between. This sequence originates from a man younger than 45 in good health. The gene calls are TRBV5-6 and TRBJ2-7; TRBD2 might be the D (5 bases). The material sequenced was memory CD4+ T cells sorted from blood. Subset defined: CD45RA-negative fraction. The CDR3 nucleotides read TGTGCCAGCAGCTTCGGGATAGTGGCCTACGAGCAGTACTTC. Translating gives CASSFGIVAYEQYF.